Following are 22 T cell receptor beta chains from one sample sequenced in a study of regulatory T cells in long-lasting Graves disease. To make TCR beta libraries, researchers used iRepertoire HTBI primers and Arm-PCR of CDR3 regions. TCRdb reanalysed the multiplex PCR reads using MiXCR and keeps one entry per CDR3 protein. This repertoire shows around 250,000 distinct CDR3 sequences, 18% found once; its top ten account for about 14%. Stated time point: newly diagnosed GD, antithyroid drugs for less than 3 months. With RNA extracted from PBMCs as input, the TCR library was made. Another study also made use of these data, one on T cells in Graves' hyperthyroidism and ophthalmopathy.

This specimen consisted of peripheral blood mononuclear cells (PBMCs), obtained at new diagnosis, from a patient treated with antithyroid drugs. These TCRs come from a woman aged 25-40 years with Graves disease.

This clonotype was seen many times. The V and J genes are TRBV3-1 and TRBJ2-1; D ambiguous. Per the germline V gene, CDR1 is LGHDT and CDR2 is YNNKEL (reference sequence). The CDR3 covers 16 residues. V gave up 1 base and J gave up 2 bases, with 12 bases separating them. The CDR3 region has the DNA TGTGCCAGCAGCCAAGGGCGGCCGACCGCCTACAATGAGCAGTTCTTC. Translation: CASSQGRPTAYNEQFF.

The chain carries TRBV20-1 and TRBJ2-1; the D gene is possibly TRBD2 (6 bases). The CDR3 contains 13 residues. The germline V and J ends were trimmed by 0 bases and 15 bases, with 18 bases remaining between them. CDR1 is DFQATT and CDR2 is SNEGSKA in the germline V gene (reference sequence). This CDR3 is CSARDLRLWEAFF. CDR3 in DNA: TGCAGTGCTAGAGATCTAAGGCTCTGGGAGGCGTTCTTC.

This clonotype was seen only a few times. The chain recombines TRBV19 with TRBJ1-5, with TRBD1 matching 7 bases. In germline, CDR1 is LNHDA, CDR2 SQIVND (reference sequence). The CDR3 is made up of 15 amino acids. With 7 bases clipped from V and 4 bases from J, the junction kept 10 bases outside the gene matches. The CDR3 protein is CASKGTGELNQPQHF. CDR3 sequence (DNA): TGTGCCAGTAAGGGTACAGGGGAGCTTAATCAGCCCCAGCATTTT.

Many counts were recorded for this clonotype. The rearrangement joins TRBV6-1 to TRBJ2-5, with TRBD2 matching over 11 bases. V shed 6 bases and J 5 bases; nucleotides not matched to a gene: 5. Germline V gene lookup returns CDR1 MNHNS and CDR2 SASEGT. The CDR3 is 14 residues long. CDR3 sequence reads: CASRPGLAVETQYF. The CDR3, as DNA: TGTGCCAGCAGACCGGGACTAGCGGTGGAGACCCAGTACTTC.

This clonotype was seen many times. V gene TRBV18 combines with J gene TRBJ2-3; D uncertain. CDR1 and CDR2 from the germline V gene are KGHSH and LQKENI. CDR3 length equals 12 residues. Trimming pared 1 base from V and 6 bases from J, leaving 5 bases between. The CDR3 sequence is CASSPHGDTQYF. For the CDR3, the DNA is TGTGCCAGCTCACCACACGGGGATACGCAGTATTTT.

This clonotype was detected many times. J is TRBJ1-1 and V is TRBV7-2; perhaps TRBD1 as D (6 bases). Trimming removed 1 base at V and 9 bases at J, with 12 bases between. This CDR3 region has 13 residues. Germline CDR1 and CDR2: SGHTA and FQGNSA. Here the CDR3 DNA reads TGTGCCAGCAGCTTAGTAAGGACAGAAAAAGCTTTCTTT. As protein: CASSLVRTEKAFF.

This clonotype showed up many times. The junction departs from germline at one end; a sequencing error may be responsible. The CDR3 here is CASTYRLGANVLTF. Written as DNA, the CDR3 is TGTGCCAGCACTTACAGGCTCGGGGCCAACGTCCTGACTTTC. The chain employs TRBV6-5 and TRBJ2-6; D perhaps matches TRBD1 (5 bases). The CDR3 is 14 amino acids. Germline CDR1 MNHEY, CDR2 SVGAGI.

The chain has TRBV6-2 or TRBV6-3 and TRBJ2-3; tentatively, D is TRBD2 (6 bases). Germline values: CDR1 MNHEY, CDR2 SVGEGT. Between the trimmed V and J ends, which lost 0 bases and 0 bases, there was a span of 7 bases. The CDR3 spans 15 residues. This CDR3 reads CASSYSAGSTDTQYF. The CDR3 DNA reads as TGTGCCAGCAGTTACTCGGCGGGGAGCACAGATACGCAGTATTTT.

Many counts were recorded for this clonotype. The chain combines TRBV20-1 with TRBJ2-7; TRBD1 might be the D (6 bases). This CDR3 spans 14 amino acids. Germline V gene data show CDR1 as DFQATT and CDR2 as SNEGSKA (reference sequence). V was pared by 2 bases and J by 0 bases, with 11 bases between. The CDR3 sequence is CSARPDRSSYEQYF. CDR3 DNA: TGCAGTGCTAGACCAGACAGGAGCTCCTACGAGCAGTACTTC.

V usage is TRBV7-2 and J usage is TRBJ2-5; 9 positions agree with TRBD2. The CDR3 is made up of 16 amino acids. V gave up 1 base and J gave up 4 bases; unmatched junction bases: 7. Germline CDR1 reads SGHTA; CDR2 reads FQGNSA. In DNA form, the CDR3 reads TGTGCCAGCAGCTTAGGCGGCGGGGGGGCCGGAGAGACCCAGTACTTC. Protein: CASSLGGGGAGETQYF.

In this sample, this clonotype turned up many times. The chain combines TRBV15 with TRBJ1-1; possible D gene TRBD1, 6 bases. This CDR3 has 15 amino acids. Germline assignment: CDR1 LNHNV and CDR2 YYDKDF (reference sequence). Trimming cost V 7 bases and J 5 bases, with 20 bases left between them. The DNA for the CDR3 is TGTGCCACCAAGTTATATCAGGGGTTTGAAACTGAAGCTTTCTTT. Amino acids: CATKLYQGFETEAFF.

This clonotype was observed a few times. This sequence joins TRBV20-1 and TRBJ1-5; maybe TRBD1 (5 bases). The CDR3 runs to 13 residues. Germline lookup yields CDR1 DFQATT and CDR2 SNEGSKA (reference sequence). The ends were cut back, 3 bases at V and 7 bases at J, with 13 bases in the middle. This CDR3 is CSARDRGGQPQHF. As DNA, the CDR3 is TGCAGTGCTAGGGATAGGGGAGGACAGCCCCAGCATTTT.

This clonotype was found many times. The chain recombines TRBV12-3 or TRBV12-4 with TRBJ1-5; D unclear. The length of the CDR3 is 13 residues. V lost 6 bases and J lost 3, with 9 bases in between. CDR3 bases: TGTGCCAGCAGCCTCCCCCCCAATCAGCCCCAGCATTTT. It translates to CASSLPPNQPQHF.

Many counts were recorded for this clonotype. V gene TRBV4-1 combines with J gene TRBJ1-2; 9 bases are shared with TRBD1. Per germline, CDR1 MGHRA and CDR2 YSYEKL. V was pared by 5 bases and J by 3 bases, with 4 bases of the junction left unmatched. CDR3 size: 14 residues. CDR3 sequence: CASSERQGDYGYTF. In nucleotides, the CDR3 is TGCGCCAGCAGCGAAAGACAGGGGGACTATGGCTACACCTTC.

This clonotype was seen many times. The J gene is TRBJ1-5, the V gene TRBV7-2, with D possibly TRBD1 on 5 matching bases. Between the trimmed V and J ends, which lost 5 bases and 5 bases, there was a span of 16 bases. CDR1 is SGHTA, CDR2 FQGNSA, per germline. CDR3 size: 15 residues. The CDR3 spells CASSLVRGGHQPQHF. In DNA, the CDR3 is TGTGCCAGCAGCCTCGTGCGTGGGGGACATCAGCCCCAGCATTTT.

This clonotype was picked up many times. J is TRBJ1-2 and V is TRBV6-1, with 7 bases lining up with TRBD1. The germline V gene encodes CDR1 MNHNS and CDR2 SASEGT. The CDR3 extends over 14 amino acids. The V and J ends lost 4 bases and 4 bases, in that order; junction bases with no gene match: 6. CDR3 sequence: CASSAPWDSYGYTF. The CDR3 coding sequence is TGTGCCAGCAGTGCCCCTTGGGACAGCTATGGCTACACCTTC.

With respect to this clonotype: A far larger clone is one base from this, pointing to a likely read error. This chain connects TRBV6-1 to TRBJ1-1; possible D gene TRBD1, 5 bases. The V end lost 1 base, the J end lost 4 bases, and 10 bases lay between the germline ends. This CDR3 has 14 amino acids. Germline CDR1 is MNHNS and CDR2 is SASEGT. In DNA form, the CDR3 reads TGTGCCAGCAGTGAAGTTCCGGGGGGCACTGAAGCTTTCTTT. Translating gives CASSEVPGGTEAFF.

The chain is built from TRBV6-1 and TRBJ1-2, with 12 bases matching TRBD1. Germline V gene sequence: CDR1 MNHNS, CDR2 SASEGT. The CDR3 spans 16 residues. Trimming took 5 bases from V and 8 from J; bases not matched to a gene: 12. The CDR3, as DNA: TGTGCCAGCAGTCCCCTCCCGGGACAGGGGGCTCGGGGCTACACCTTC. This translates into CASSPLPGQGARGYTF.

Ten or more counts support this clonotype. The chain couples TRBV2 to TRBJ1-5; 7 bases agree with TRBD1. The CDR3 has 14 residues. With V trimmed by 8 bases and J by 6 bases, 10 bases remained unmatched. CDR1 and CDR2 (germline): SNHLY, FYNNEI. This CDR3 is CASLGQLRSQPQHF. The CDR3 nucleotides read TGTGCCAGCTTGGGACAGTTAAGGAGTCAGCCCCAGCATTTT.

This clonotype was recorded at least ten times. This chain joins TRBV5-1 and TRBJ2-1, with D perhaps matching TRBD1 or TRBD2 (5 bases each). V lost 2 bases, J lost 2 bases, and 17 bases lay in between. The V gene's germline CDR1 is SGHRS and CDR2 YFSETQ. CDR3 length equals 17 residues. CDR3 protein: CASSFQDTSEAYNEQFF. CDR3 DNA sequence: TGCGCCAGCAGCTTCCAGGACACGTCGGAGGCCTACAATGAGCAGTTCTTC.

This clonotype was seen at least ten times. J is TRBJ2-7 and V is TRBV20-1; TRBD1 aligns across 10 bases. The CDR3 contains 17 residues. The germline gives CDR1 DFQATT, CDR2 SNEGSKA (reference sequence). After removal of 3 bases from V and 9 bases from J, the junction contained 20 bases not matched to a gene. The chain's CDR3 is CSARERWGGTGATRQYF. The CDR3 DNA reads TGCAGTGCTAGGGAGAGATGGGGGGGGACAGGGGCGACGCGGCAGTACTTC.

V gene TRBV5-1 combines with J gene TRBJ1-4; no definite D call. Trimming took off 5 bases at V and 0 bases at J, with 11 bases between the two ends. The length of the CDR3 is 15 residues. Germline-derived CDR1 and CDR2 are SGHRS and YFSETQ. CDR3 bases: TGCGCCAGCAGTAACCGGCCCTCAACTAATGAAAAACTGTTTTTT. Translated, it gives CASSNRPSTNEKLFF.